The source of this TCR beta chain is a study of shared clonotypes between healthy human individuals. Findings and limits, study-wide: It was the non-shared clonotypes that had lower generation probabilities than clonotypes shared by all four donors.

Every immunoSEQ plate was one replicate of a subset's evenly spread DNA. Some clones are missing from TCRdb's copy, which holds only in-frame ones; the method was immunoSEQ multiplex PCR. The sample lists approximately 940,000 clones; less than 85% were seen once. Germline V lookup: CDR1 SEHNR, CDR2 FQNEAQ (reference sequence). J gave up 5 bases and V 3 bases, and 7 bases lay outside the gene matches. This CDR3 contains 15 residues. Donors, without exception, were Caucasian adults residing in Nashville, Tennessee. Investigators divided CD4+ cells into CD45RA+ naive and CD45RA-negative memory subsets. For this clone: Its antigen is as yet unknown.

The sample comprised memory CD4+ T cells sorted from blood. The sample's subset: CD45RA-negative fraction. V is TRBV7-9 and J is TRBJ1-1; 9 bases align to TRBD1. The sequence derives from a man in his late teens or twenties in good health. CDR3 DNA: TGTGCCAGCAGCTTTGAGCTGACAGGGGGGACTGAAGCTTTCTTT. This gives the protein CASSFELTGGTEAFF.